The 26 T cell receptor beta chains listed next were all sequenced from one sample in a study of cytomegalovirus exposure and HLA in healthy donors. It was with 60 Vbeta and 13 Jbeta primers that the PCR ran. Some clones are missing from TCRdb's copy, which holds only in-frame ones; the method was immunoSEQ multiplex PCR. The data show 160,000 or so clones, 80% seen once. Sequenced input: PBMCs. The receptor set was obtained from a man between 18 and 29 years old in good health and CMV-seropositive.

The V and J genes are TRBV19 and TRBJ1-6, with 10 nucleotides matching TRBD1. V gave up 1 base and J gave up 9 bases; unmatched junction bases: 6. The germline V gene encodes CDR1 LNHDA and CDR2 SQIVND (reference sequence). The CDR3 has 16 residues. CDR3 protein: CASSIAPGQGSSPLHF. As DNA, the CDR3 is TGTGCCAGTAGTATAGCCCCGGGACAGGGGTCTTCACCCCTCCACTTT.

This chain connects TRBV7-8 to TRBJ2-3, with 11 bases lining up with TRBD2. The J segment lost 6 bases and the V segment lost 6 bases, leaving 5 bases of the junction unmatched. Germline loops: CDR1 SGHVS, CDR2 FQNEAQ. CDR3 length: 14 residues. The DNA of the CDR3 is TGTGCCAGCAGTCCGACTAGCGGGGTTGATACGCAGTATTTT. It codes for CASSPTSGVDTQYF.

J is TRBJ2-1 and V is TRBV7-2; 8 nucleotides align to TRBD2. This CDR3 comprises 15 residues. Germline V gene lookup returns CDR1 SGHTA and CDR2 FQGNSA. The V gene end was trimmed by 6 bases and the J gene end by 2 bases; junction bases not matched to a gene: 6. CDR3 in amino acids: CASSPRGGTYNEQFF. In DNA, the CDR3 is TGTGCCAGCAGTCCACGGGGGGGCACCTACAATGAGCAGTTCTTC.

This clone rates as medium-sized. The chain carries TRBV6-1 and TRBJ2-7; no clear D gene. Germline CDR1 reads MNHNS; CDR2 reads SASEGT. V lost 0 bases to trimming and J lost 4 bases, with 13 bases between them. CDR3 length equals 15 residues. As DNA, the CDR3 is TGTGCCAGCAGTGAAGCGGTATACAGCCTTTACGAGCAGTACTTC. Translation gives CASSEAVYSLYEQYF.

The genes are TRBV29-1 and TRBJ2-1; 7 nucleotides align to TRBD2. Unmatched junction bases numbered 11, after V lost 6 bases and J lost 12 bases. The CDR3 has 12 amino acids. CDR1 SQVTM and CDR2 ANQGSEA come from the germline V gene. The CDR3 protein is CSVAPTSGTQFF. DNA for the CDR3: TGCAGCGTGGCCCCGACCAGCGGGACGCAGTTCTTC.

The count of this clone is one. The chain employs TRBV2 and TRBJ2-7; TRBD2 matches 14 bases. V was pared by 4 bases and J by 5 bases, with 7 bases of the junction left unmatched. Germline V gene sequence: CDR1 SNHLY, CDR2 FYNNEI. The CDR3 contains 16 residues. CDR3 in DNA: TGTGCCAGCAGTGGCCGACTAGCGGGAGGGCCGGACGAGCAGTACTTC. It codes for CASSGRLAGGPDEQYF.

The chain has TRBV10-2 and TRBJ1-3, with TRBD1 as a possible D gene (6 bases). There are 14 residues in the CDR3. Trimming shortened V by 3 bases and J by 0 bases, and 6 bases separated the two germline ends. Germline values: CDR1 WSHSY, CDR2 SAAADI. This chain's CDR3 is CASSEQGSGNTIYF. The CDR3 DNA is TGCGCCAGCAGTGAACAGGGCTCTGGAAACACCATATATTTT.

Concerning this clone: This CDR3 is also generated by other DNA sequences in the sample. The V gene is TRBV30, the J gene TRBJ2-3; 10 bases map to TRBD2. V shed 0 bases and J 1 base; nucleotides not matched to a gene: 4. CDR1 is GTSNPN and CDR2 is SVGIG in the germline V gene (reference sequence). The length of the CDR3 is 16 residues. CDR3 nucleotides: TGTGCCTGGAGTGTAGGGCTAGCGGGGGGCACAGATACGCAGTATTTT. Translation: CAWSVGLAGGTDTQYF.

The rearrangement joins TRBV7-2 to TRBJ2-1; TRBD1 might be the D (5 bases). This CDR3 region has 13 residues. The V end lost 4 bases, the J end lost 6 bases, and 10 bases lay between the germline ends. Germline assignment: CDR1 SGHTA and CDR2 FQGNSA. CDR3 amino acids: CASSSGHFNEQFF. CDR3 nucleotides: TGTGCCAGCAGCTCAGGGCATTTCAATGAGCAGTTCTTC.

The chain joins TRBV27 to TRBJ2-1, with D perhaps TRBD2 (6 bases). The CDR3 extends over 17 amino acids. Trimming shortened V by 2 bases and J by 1 base, and 15 bases separated the two germline ends. Germline loops: CDR1 MNHEY, CDR2 SMNVEV (reference sequence). CDR3 amino acids: CASSLGWGDFSYNEQFF. The CDR3 nucleotides read TGTGCCAGCAGTTTAGGCTGGGGGGACTTTTCCTACAATGAGCAGTTCTTC.

The chain has TRBV2 and TRBJ1-1, with TRBD1 matching 7 bases. The V and J ends lost 4 bases and 3 bases, in that order; junction bases with no gene match: 5. The CDR3 has 14 residues. Germline assignment: CDR1 SNHLY and CDR2 FYNNEI. The CDR3 DNA reads TGTGCCAGCAGTGTCCGGACAGGCGACACTGAAGCTTTCTTT. Its protein is CASSVRTGDTEAFF.

The rearrangement uses TRBV30 and TRBJ1-6; D not certain. Germline CDR1 and CDR2: GTSNPN and SVGIG (reference sequence). V was pared by 2 bases and J by 19 bases, with 18 bases between. This CDR3 has 12 amino acids. As DNA, the CDR3 is TGTGCCTGGAGTCCAACCCCAGTACGATGGCACTTT. It codes for CAWSPTPVRWHF.

V usage is TRBV7-9 and J usage is TRBJ2-1, with D perhaps TRBD2 (6 bases). Germline-derived CDR1 and CDR2 are SEHNR and FQNEAQ (reference sequence). The CDR3 runs to 16 residues. Deletions cut 8 bases from V and 0 bases from J, with 17 bases between. CDR3 in DNA: TGTGCCAGCCGGACGGAGGGATTAAGCTCCTACAATGAGCAGTTCTTC. It codes for CASRTEGLSSYNEQFF.

This clone appeared once. This chain links TRBV29-1 with TRBJ2-1, with TRBD1 matching 9 bases. CDR3 size: 15 residues. CDR1 is SQVTM, CDR2 ANQGSEA, per germline. V shed 7 bases and J 5 bases; nucleotides not matched to a gene: 12. The CDR3 DNA is TGCAGCGGAGACCCGGGACAGGGTATCGACAATGAGCAGTTCTTC. Encoded protein: CSGDPGQGIDNEQFF.

The chain is built from TRBV19 and TRBJ2-5, with TRBD2 identical over 9 bases. The CDR3 covers 13 residues. The junction had 3 bases not matched to a gene; V was cut back by 5 bases and J by 5 bases. CDR1 and CDR2 from the germline V gene are LNHDA and SQIVND (reference sequence). In nucleotides, the CDR3 is TGTGCCAGTAGTGGGCTAGCGGGGGAGACCCAGTACTTC. Encoded protein: CASSGLAGETQYF.

The chain recombines TRBV5-4 with TRBJ2-7; D is possibly TRBD2 (6 bases). The CDR3 is 15 amino acids. Per the germline V gene, CDR1 is SGHNT and CDR2 is YYREEE (reference sequence). Trimming took 0 bases from V and 5 from J, leaving 15 bases between them. CDR3 sequence (DNA): TGTGCCAGCAGCTTGGACGGAGGGCCCGGAGACGAGCAGTACTTC. It encodes CASSLDGGPGDEQYF.

This clone was counted between two and nine times. This rearrangement joins TRBV5-6 to TRBJ1-3; D perhaps matches TRBD1 (6 bases). The CDR3 totals 16 residues. The germline gives CDR1 SGHDT, CDR2 YYEEEE. V shed 2 bases and J shed 0 bases, with 12 bases lying between them. The CDR3 here is CASSLRTAFSGNTIYF. The CDR3 nucleotides are TGTGCCAGCAGCTTACGGACAGCCTTCTCTGGAAACACCATATATTTT.

The chain carries TRBV19 and TRBJ2-3; a weak D match, TRBD1 (5 bases). V shed 5 bases and J shed 0 bases, with 9 bases lying between them. This CDR3 has 14 amino acids. The germline V gene has CDR1 LNHDA and CDR2 SQIVND (reference sequence). The CDR3 DNA reads as TGTGCCAGTAGTCCGACAGCTAGCACAGATACGCAGTATTTT. Translation: CASSPTASTDTQYF.

The chain carries TRBV5-1 and TRBJ1-6; TRBD1 agrees at 8 bases. The V and J ends lost 2 bases and 6 bases, in that order; junction bases with no gene match: 4. CDR1 and CDR2 from the germline V gene are SGHRS and YFSETQ. This CDR3 spans 15 amino acids. The CDR3 DNA is TGCGCCAGCAGCTTTATCGACAGGGGTAATTCACCCCTCCACTTT. Translated: CASSFIDRGNSPLHF.

The chain carries TRBV6-5 and TRBJ1-2; maybe TRBD1 (5 bases). Trimming removed 0 bases at V and 6 bases at J, with 14 bases between. The germline V gene has CDR1 MNHEY and CDR2 SVGAGI. This CDR3 is built from 15 residues. This CDR3 is CASSYSGRVADGYTF. In nucleotides, the CDR3 is TGTGCCAGCAGTTACTCAGGCAGGGTAGCGGATGGCTACACCTTC.

This chain joins TRBV5-6 and TRBJ2-5, with 9 nucleotides matching TRBD1. Germline V gene data show CDR1 as SGHDT and CDR2 as YYEEEE. V was pared by 3 bases and J by 1 base, with 4 bases of the junction left unmatched. The CDR3 has 15 residues. The chain's CDR3 is CASSWTGVSQETQYF. CDR3 coding DNA: TGTGCCAGCAGCTGGACAGGGGTGTCCCAAGAGACCCAGTACTTC.

V gene TRBV4-3 combines with J gene TRBJ2-1; 8 bases match TRBD2. Germline assignment: CDR1 LGHNA and CDR2 YSLEER. Trimming cost V 2 bases and J 1 base; bases outside gene matches: 4. The CDR3 consists of 16 residues. The DNA for the CDR3 is TGCGCCAGCAGCCAAACCCCTAGCGGGTCCTACAATGAGCAGTTCTTC. It yields the protein CASSQTPSGSYNEQFF.

A single count supports this clone. The same CDR3 is also encoded by other DNA sequences in this sample. CDR3 bases: TGTGCCTGGAGTGTTCTCAATCAGCCCCAGCATTTT. This sequence encodes CAWSVLNQPQHF. The chain couples TRBV30 to TRBJ1-5; D is unresolved. V lost 0 bases and J 3 bases, leaving 3 bases between the germline ends. The CDR3 runs 12 residues. From germline, CDR1 is GTSNPN and CDR2 SVGIG (reference sequence).

This clone appeared once. The chain recombines TRBV29-1 with TRBJ1-2, with 11 bases identical to TRBD1. The length of the CDR3 is 13 residues. Per germline, CDR1 SQVTM and CDR2 ANQGSEA. With 6 bases clipped from V and 10 bases from J, the junction kept 10 bases outside the gene matches. The DNA for the CDR3 is TGCAGCGTCCCCTCGGGACAGGGGGTCGTCTACACCTTC. This codes for CSVPSGQGVVYTF.

A note on this clone: The junction differs from germline at one of its ends, possibly a read error. The V and J genes are TRBV6-4 and TRBJ2-6; maybe TRBD1 (5 bases). This CDR3 comprises 17 residues. Germline CDR1 MRHNA, CDR2 SNTAGT. CDR3 loop: CASSQEHHSSGANGLTF. In DNA, the CDR3 is TGTGCCAGCAGTCAGGAGCACCATAGCTCTGGGGCCAACGGCCTGACTTTC.

This chain links TRBV9 with TRBJ1-1; D uncertain. Trimming pared 3 bases from V and 5 bases from J, leaving 14 bases between. This CDR3 spans 14 amino acids. Germline CDR1 and CDR2: SGDLS and YYNGEE. The CDR3 reads CASSAGRSDTEAFF. DNA of the CDR3: TGTGCCAGCAGCGCGGGGAGGTCGGATACTGAAGCTTTCTTT.